This TCR beta chain is from a study of blood T cell repertoires in COVID-19. Across the study: Two negative PCRs, clearance, or symptom resolution characterized the recovered Cohort 3 donors.

Enrollees, about 18 to 89 years old, lived in 24 US areas. Germline CDR1 and CDR2: SGHDN and FVKESK. The CDR3 is made up of 18 amino acids. Worth noting for this clone: The junction shows a germline mismatch at one end, possibly a read error.

Per the original data handling: The assay estimated nucleated cells by amplifying reference gene primers. The method was immunoSEQ multiplex PCR; TCRdb's version includes in-frame clones alone and lacks a portion of them. V, J and clone size reflect that table, while D and trimming were determined from the DNA. The sample has roughly 200,000 clones; approximately 87% are singletons. This receptor was obtained from a woman in her fifties or sixties in a cohort exposed to, infected with or recovered from COVID-19 (not recorded which). The source material was PBMCs or T cells enriched from blood (not recorded which). The V gene is TRBV14, the J gene TRBJ2-5; 10 bases are shared with TRBD1. The CDR3 reads CASRQAIPGQGFSETQYF. Here the CDR3 DNA reads TGTGCCAGCAGACAAGCCATTCCGGGACAGGGGTTTTCAGAGACCCAGTACTTC.